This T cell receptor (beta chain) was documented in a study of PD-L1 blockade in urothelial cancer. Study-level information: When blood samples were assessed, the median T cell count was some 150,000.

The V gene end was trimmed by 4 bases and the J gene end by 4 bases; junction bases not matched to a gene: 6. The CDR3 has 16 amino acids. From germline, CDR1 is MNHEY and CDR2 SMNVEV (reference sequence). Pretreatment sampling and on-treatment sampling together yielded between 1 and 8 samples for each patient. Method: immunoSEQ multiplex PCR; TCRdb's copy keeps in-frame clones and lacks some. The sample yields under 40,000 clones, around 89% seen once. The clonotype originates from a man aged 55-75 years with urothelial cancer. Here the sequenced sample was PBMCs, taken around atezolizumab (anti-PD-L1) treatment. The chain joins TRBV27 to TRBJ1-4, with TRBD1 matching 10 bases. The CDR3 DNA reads TGTGCCAGCAGTTCGACCGACAGGGGGCTTAATGAAAAACTGTTTTTT. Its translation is CASSSTDRGLNEKLFF. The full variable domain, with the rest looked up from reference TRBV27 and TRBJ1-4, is EAQVTQNPRYLITVTGKKLTVTCSQNMNHEYMSWYRQDPGLGLRQIYYSMNVEVTDKGDVPEGYKVSRKEKRNFPLILESPSPNQTSLYFCASSSTDRGLNEKLFFGSGTQLSVL.